The rows below give T cell receptor beta chains drawn from one sample of a study of T cells in Graves' hyperthyroidism and ophthalmopathy. TCRdb ran MiXCR on the multiplex PCR reads and lists one entry per CDR3 protein. The table lists approximately 560,000 distinct CDR3 sequences, under 60% of them singletons. The sequencing input was peripheral blood or thyroid tissue (not recorded which). These receptors originate from a woman between 18 and 29 years old with Graves' hyperthyroidism. Both conserved end residues are part of each CDR3. A D gene is named only where the DNA matches it firmly. Clone sizes are given selectively: once, few, many, or a class where the clone is expanded.

v_call	j_call	d_call	clone_size	cdr3_nt	cdr3_aa
TRBV12-3/TRBV12-4	TRBJ2-5	TRBD1	.	TGTGCCAGCAGTCCCGGACAGGCCAACCAAGAGACCCAGTACTTC	CASSPGQANQETQYF
TRBV20-1	TRBJ1-1	.	few	TGCAGTGCTAGAGAGCGGGGGGCGAGCACTGAAGCTTTCTTT	CSARERGASTEAFF
TRBV29-1	TRBJ1-2	.	.	TGCAGCGTCCCGGACCATGGCTACACCTTC	CSVPDHGYTF
TRBV6-5	TRBJ1-1	.	.	TGTGCCAGCTCACCACGAGACGAGGGTTGGACTGAAGCTTTCTTT	CASSPRDEGWTEAFF
TRBV25-1	TRBJ2-6	.	.	TGTGCCAGCAGTGCAAACGAAAGGGTGGCCAACGTCCTGACTTTC	CASSANERVANVLTF
TRBV25-1	TRBJ1-1	.	.	TGTGCCAGCAGCTTAGAGACAATGAACGCTGAAGCTTTCTTT	CASSLETMNAEAFF
TRBV7-3	TRBJ2-7	.	.	TGTGCCAGCAGCCAAGGCAGACAGGCTCCCTACGAGCAGTACTTC	CASSQGRQAPYEQYF
TRBV2	TRBJ1-5	TRBD1	many	TGTGCCAGCAGTGTTACAGGGGAAGGTCAGCCCCAGCATTTT	CASSVTGEGQPQHF
TRBV2	TRBJ2-2	TRBD2	.	TGTGCCAGCGGAGGACTAGTTAGGGCCGGGGAGCTGTTTTTT	CASGGLVRAGELFF
TRBV7-3	TRBJ2-3	.	.	TGTGCCAGCAGCTTTACACCCTCGGACACGCAGTATTTT	CASSFTPSDTQYF
TRBV10-3	TRBJ2-7	.	.	TGTGCCATCAGTTCCAACCTCAGGGGCGCAAAAGACTACGAGCAGTACTTC	CAISSNLRGAKDYEQYF
TRBV7-2	TRBJ1-3	.	.	TGTGCCAGCAGCGGTTGGGGGACACCCAACTCTGGAAACACCATATATTTT	CASSGWGTPNSGNTIYF
TRBV20-1	TRBJ2-6	.	many	TGCAGTGCTACTGGGGCCAACGTCCTGACTTTC	CSATGANVLTF
TRBV2	TRBJ2-7	.	few	TGTGCCAGCAGTGAGTTGGACAGAGACTCCTACGAGCAGTACTTC	CASSELDRDSYEQYF
TRBV20-1	TRBJ2-5	.	.	TGCAGTGCTAGGATCCGGGAAGCCACGCAGTACTTC	CSARIREATQYF
TRBV20-1	TRBJ1-5	TRBD1	.	TGCAGCTCCAGGACAGGAGGGGGATATCAGCCCCAGCATTTT	CSSRTGGGYQPQHF
TRBV14	TRBJ1-2	.	many	TGTGCCAGCAGCCCGACGGTCATCCGAAACTATGGCTACACCTTC	CASSPTVIRNYGYTF
TRBV7-9	TRBJ2-7	.	many	TGCGCCAGCAGCACTCTCCGGAGCTACGAGCAGTACTTC	CASSTLRSYEQYF
TRBV29-1	TRBJ1-2	.	many	TGCAGCGTTGAATCGGGGCGGGGCTATGGCTACACCTTC	CSVESGRGYGYTF
TRBV9	TRBJ1-3	.	.	TGTGCCAGCAGCCCAACGGACGGCCGCCTAACTTTT	CASSPTDGRLTF
TRBV20-1	TRBJ1-5	.	.	TGCAGTGCGAAGCAGCCGCAACAGCCCCAGCATTTT	CSAKQPQQPQHF
TRBV5-1	TRBJ1-5	TRBD1	.	TGCGCCAGCAGCCTTAGGACAGGGTCCGTTCAGCCCCAGCATTTT	CASSLRTGSVQPQHF
TRBV29-1	TRBJ2-2	.	.	TGCAGCGCCGAGACCGGGGAGCTGTTTTTT	CSAETGELFF
TRBV9	TRBJ1-5	TRBD1	.	TGTGCCAGCAGCCAGGGGGGGCAGGGATATCAGCCCCAGCATTTT	CASSQGGQGYQPQHF
TRBV20-1	TRBJ1-2	.	.	TGCAGTGCTAGGGGGGGGGCAGCAACTCTTCGGAGCTACACCTTC	CSARGGAATLRSYTF
TRBV29-1	TRBJ1-2	.	.	TGCAGCGCCGTGGGGGGGACTAACTATGGCTACACCTTC	CSAVGGTNYGYTF
TRBV24-1	TRBJ2-5	TRBD2	.	TGTGCCAGCAGCGGACTAGCGGGAGGCGGACTCAAGACCCAGTACTTC	CASSGLAGGGLKTQYF
TRBV4-2	TRBJ2-7	.	few	TGTGCCAGCAGTTTACGGGACACTAACTACGAGCAGTACTTC	CASSLRDTNYEQYF
TRBV13	TRBJ1-1	.	few	TGTGCCAGCAGCTTAGGCCATGAGAACACTGAAGCTTTCTTT	CASSLGHENTEAFF
TRBV15	TRBJ2-7	TRBD1	.	TGTGCCACCAGCAGGAGGACAGGGGACCTCTACGAGCAGTACTTC	CATSRRTGDLYEQYF
TRBV29-1	TRBJ2-7	TRBD1	.	TGCAGCGTTGCCTTCCGGACAGGGTTTTTATTCGAGCAGTACTTC	CSVAFRTGFLFEQYF
TRBV7-3	TRBJ1-2	.	few	TGTGCCAGCAGCGGTTCTGAGACCGGCTATGGCTACACCTTC	CASSGSETGYGYTF
TRBV20-1	TRBJ1-1	.	.	TGCAGTGCTAGAGGCGGGACCGCCACTGAAGCTTTCTTT	CSARGGTATEAFF
TRBV12-3/TRBV12-4	TRBJ1-5	.	few	TGTGCCAGCACTGCGTCACGCAGGCAGCCCCAGCATTTT	CASTASRRQPQHF
TRBV2	TRBJ2-5	.	.	TGTGCCAGCAGTTACAGGGCAGTAGAGCCCCAGTACTTC	CASSYRAVEPQYF
TRBV5-1	TRBJ2-3	.	.	TGCACCAGCAGCAGTACGACCCACGATACGCAGTATTTT	CTSSSTTHDTQYF
TRBV19	TRBJ2-7	.	.	TGTGCCAGTAGCCATTTTCCGGGCCCCCAACTCCCCTACGAGCAGTACTTC	CASSHFPGPQLPYEQYF
TRBV20-1	TRBJ1-2	.	.	TGCAGTGGTTCGGATCCTGGCTATGGCTACACCTTC	CSGSDPGYGYTF
TRBV7-8	TRBJ2-7	.	many	TGTGCCAGCAGTTACATGACCTACGAGCAGTACTTC	CASSYMTYEQYF
TRBV10-2	TRBJ1-5	TRBD1	.	TGCGCCAGCAGCATAACCACAGGGGGCGGACAGCCCCAGCATTTT	CASSITTGGGQPQHF
TRBV2	TRBJ2-2	.	.	TGTGCCAGCAGTGAAGCCTTCCCCGGGGAGCTGTTTTTT	CASSEAFPGELFF
TRBV20-1	TRBJ1-4	.	many	TGCAGTGCCAGAGGAGGGGATGAAAAACTGTTTTTT	CSARGGDEKLFF
TRBV5-1	TRBJ1-1	TRBD1	many	TGCGCCAGCAGCTTGGGACAGGGCCCTGAAGCTTTCTTT	CASSLGQGPEAFF
TRBV3-1	TRBJ1-1	.	.	TGTGCCAGCAGCCGCAGGTCCCAGGGAAGGACTGAAGCTTTCTTT	CASSRRSQGRTEAFF
TRBV7-8	TRBJ2-6	.	.	TGTGCCAGCAGCGAGGGATGGTGTGGGGCCAACGTCCTGACTTTC	CASSEGWCGANVLTF
TRBV5-6	TRBJ1-3	.	few	TGTGCCAGCAGCTGGGGCCAAGCGGACACCATATATTTT	CASSWGQADTIYF
TRBV10-3	TRBJ1-2	.	.	TGTGCCGCCCGTGGACAAGGCGTGAACTATGGCTACACCTTC	CAARGQGVNYGYTF
TRBV29-1	TRBJ2-2	TRBD2	.	TGCAGCGTTGAAGACACCAATGGCCTAGCGGGAGTCACCGGGGAGCTGTTTTTT	CSVEDTNGLAGVTGELFF
TRBV19	TRBJ1-1	TRBD1	many	TGTGCCAGTAGTACGCCAGGGACAGGGACAGCTTTCTTT	CASSTPGTGTAFF
TRBV11-2	TRBJ1-5	TRBD1	.	TGTGCCAGCAGCCCATCGGACAGGGGTCTGGATCAGCCCCAGCATTTT	CASSPSDRGLDQPQHF
TRBV7-9	TRBJ1-2	TRBD1	.	TGTGCCAGCAGCCCAGGCCCAGCATTGACAGGGTCTGGCTACACCTTC	CASSPGPALTGSGYTF
TRBV5-4	TRBJ1-3	TRBD1	few	TGTGCCAGCAGCCTCGGGACAGCGTACTCTGGAAACACCATATATTTT	CASSLGTAYSGNTIYF
TRBV20-1	TRBJ1-2	.	many	TGCAGTGCTAGGATCGCGGGTGGCTACACCTTC	CSARIAGGYTF
TRBV19	TRBJ1-5	TRBD1	few	TGTGCCAGTACCAAGACAGGGGGCGCGGGTCAGCCCCAGCATTTT	CASTKTGGAGQPQHF
TRBV7-8	TRBJ1-2	TRBD1	many	TGTGCCAGCAGCCTACTGGACAGGACTAACTATGGCTACACCTTC	CASSLLDRTNYGYTF
TRBV24-1	TRBJ1-2	.	many	TGTGCCACCATGGACCCGGAGAACTATGGCTACACCTTC	CATMDPENYGYTF